The 22 T cell receptor beta chains in this list originate from one sample, sequenced in a study of T cells in localized non-small cell lung cancer. Generated by immunoSEQ multiplex PCR, the TCRdb table keeps only in-frame clones and is missing some. The sample lists about 1,600 clones, around 29% occurring once. This material consisted of lung tumor tissue, taken before any cancer treatment. The receptors stem from a female donor older than 55 with stage II lung adenocarcinoma.

This clone was seen only a few times. The V call is TRBV6-4, the J call TRBJ2-7; D not resolved. Germline CDR1 is MRHNA and CDR2 is SNTAGT. V gave up 10 bases and J gave up 1 base, with 8 bases separating them. The CDR3 is 11 amino acids. CDR3 sequence reads: CATTLSYEQYF. CDR3 coding DNA: TGTGCCACCACCCTTTCCTACGAGCAGTACTTC.

This clone was picked up a small number of times. CDR3 bases: TGTGCCAGCAGCGTAGTAGGGGGTCCTGCCCTCTCTGGGGCCAACGTCCTGACTTTC. Its protein product is CASSVVGGPALSGANVLTF. The chain couples TRBV9 to TRBJ2-6, with D perhaps TRBD1 (6 bases). The CDR3 loop spans 19 amino acids. Trimming pared 0 bases from V and 0 bases from J, leaving 16 bases between. In germline, CDR1 is SGDLS, CDR2 YYNGEE.

The sample holds a few counts of this clone. J is TRBJ1-1 and V is TRBV30, with D unresolved. This CDR3 is 14 amino acids long. Per the germline V gene, CDR1 is GTSNPN and CDR2 is SVGIG (reference sequence). V was trimmed by 1 base and J by 3 bases, leaving 12 bases between them. Here the CDR3 reads CAWSEDPDHTEAFF. The CDR3 DNA sequence: TGTGCCTGGAGTGAGGACCCAGACCACACTGAAGCTTTCTTT.

The chain joins TRBV19 to TRBJ1-1; no firm D call. This CDR3 contains 14 residues. V lost 1 base and J 5 bases, leaving 11 bases between the germline ends. Germline V lookup: CDR1 LNHDA, CDR2 SQIVND (reference sequence). The CDR3 sequence is CASSIVNPGTEAFF. CDR3 bases: TGTGCCAGTAGTATAGTGAATCCGGGAACTGAAGCTTTCTTT.

This clone was observed a handful of times. V gene TRBV28 combines with J gene TRBJ1-4; 8 bases are shared with TRBD1. Germline V lookup: CDR1 MDHEN, CDR2 SYDVKM. This CDR3 region has 16 residues. The trim removed 0 bases at V and 8 bases at J, leaving 8 bases unmatched. The CDR3 coding sequence is TGTGCCAGCAGTTTATGGGACAGGGAGATGGGAGAAAAACTGTTTTTT. Translation gives CASSLWDREMGEKLFF.

This clone showed up just once. This sequence joins TRBV19 and TRBJ1-5, with D possibly TRBD1 on 6 matching bases. CDR1 LNHDA and CDR2 SQIVND come from the germline V gene (reference sequence). CDR3 length equals 15 residues. The V end was cut by 7 bases, the J end by 0 bases, with 13 bases between. The CDR3 reads CASTWTDDSNQPQHF. Here the CDR3 DNA reads TGTGCCAGTACGTGGACAGATGATAGCAATCAGCCCCAGCATTTT.

CDR3 nucleotide sequence: TGTGCCAGCAGGCAGCGGGGGCAGCAGTTCTTC. Encoded protein: CASRQRGQQFF. The chain carries TRBV6-7 and TRBJ2-1; 8 nucleotides align to TRBD2. TRBV6-7 is an ORF for which the function is uncertain. V lost 6 bases to trimming and J lost 11 bases; unmatched junction nucleotides: 3. The CDR3 contains 11 residues.

This chain joins TRBV19 and TRBJ2-3; D might be TRBD2 (5 bases). CDR1 and CDR2 from the germline V gene are LNHDA and SQIVND (reference sequence). The CDR3 loop spans 14 amino acids. Trimming cost V 7 bases and J 0 bases, with 11 bases left between them. The CDR3, as DNA: TGTGCCAGTAAGCGGCTGGATAGCACAGATACGCAGTATTTT. As protein: CASKRLDSTDTQYF.

This clone occurred a few times. This sequence joins TRBV14 and TRBJ2-3; 7 bases are shared with TRBD1. This CDR3 region has 17 residues. CDR1 SGHDN and CDR2 FVKESK come from the germline V gene. With V trimmed by 0 bases and J by 6 bases, 12 bases remained unmatched. The CDR3 sequence is CASSQEGQRRRWDTQYF. CDR3 bases: TGTGCCAGCAGCCAAGAGGGACAGAGGAGACGGTGGGATACGCAGTATTTT.

This clone was detected only a few times. The chain carries TRBV9 and TRBJ1-1; 7 bases match TRBD1. V was clipped by 3 bases and J by 11 bases; unmatched bases: 13. The length of the CDR3 is 14 residues. CDR1 is SGDLS and CDR2 is YYNGEE in the germline V gene. As DNA, the CDR3 is TGTGCCAGCAGCGACCCAGGGGGTAGGGCGAGCGCTTTCTTT. Translated, it gives CASSDPGGRASAFF.

The V gene is TRBV4-1, the J gene TRBJ1-5; 7 positions agree with TRBD1. V dropped 4 bases and J dropped 5; count of bases not matched to a gene: 11. Germline CDR1 and CDR2: MGHRA and YSYEKL. The CDR3 runs to 16 residues. The CDR3 is CASSLSGQAGDQPQHF. For the CDR3, the DNA is TGCGCCAGCAGCCTCTCAGGACAGGCCGGGGATCAGCCCCAGCATTTT.

This clone is judged medium-sized (0.01 to 0.1%). The chain couples TRBV11-3 to TRBJ2-3, with TRBD2 matching 9 bases. There are 18 residues in the CDR3. Germline CDR1 reads SGHNT; CDR2 reads YENEEA. Germline trimming cut 5 bases from V and 6 bases from J; bases unmatched to any gene: 18. DNA for the CDR3: TGTGCCAGCAGCCGAACCCCCTTAGGTAGCGGGGGCTGGGATACGCAGTATTTT. This sequence encodes CASSRTPLGSGGWDTQYF. Variable domain in full (rest from reference TRBV11-3 and TRBJ2-3): EAGVVQSPRYKIIEKKQPVAFWCNPISGHNTLYWYLQNLGQGPELLIRYENEEAVDDSQLPKDRFSAERLKGVDSTLKIQPAELGDSAVYLCASSRTPLGSGGWDTQYFGPGTRLTVL.

This clone was seen a few times. The V gene is TRBV9, the J gene TRBJ2-2; 9 bases line up with TRBD1. There are 16 residues in the CDR3. V shed 4 bases and J 6 bases; nucleotides not matched to a gene: 10. Germline V lookup: CDR1 SGDLS, CDR2 YYNGEE. The CDR3 spells CASSLPQGAGAGELFF. CDR3 nucleotide sequence: TGTGCCAGCAGCCTACCACAGGGGGCAGGCGCCGGGGAGCTGTTTTTT.

This clone was seen only a few times. The chain is built from TRBV28 and TRBJ1-2; D unclear. Germline CDR1 reads MDHEN; CDR2 reads SYDVKM. The CDR3 spans 14 residues. V was pared by 11 bases and J by 7 bases, with 23 bases between. Here the CDR3 DNA reads TGTGCCGTCGAAGGGATTTGGGCGGTGGGTGGCTACACCTTC. Translating gives CAVEGIWAVGGYTF.

This clone is large by share. V is TRBV30 and J is TRBJ1-6; D gene unclear. This CDR3 spans 13 amino acids. With 0 bases removed from V and 10 bases from J, the gap between germline ends came to 10 bases. Germline V gene data show CDR1 as GTSNPN and CDR2 as SVGIG (reference sequence). The CDR3 DNA is TGTGCCTGGAGTGTGTCCAATGGCTCACCCCTCCACTTT. Its translation is CAWSVSNGSPLHF.

In its sample, this clone is large. The V call is TRBV11-3, the J call TRBJ1-3; D gene unclear. Germline values: CDR1 SGHNT, CDR2 YENEEA. The CDR3 has 17 amino acids. The germline V and J ends were trimmed by 4 bases and 1 base, with 17 bases remaining between them. CDR3 sequence reads: CASSYSLGSASGNTIYF. For the CDR3, the DNA is TGTGCCAGCAGCTATTCTCTCGGCAGTGCTTCTGGAAACACCATATATTTT.

This clone has just a few counts. This chain uses TRBV1 with TRBJ1-4; TRBD1 is the table's D call, not checked against the DNA. TRBV1 is described as a pseudogene. The CDR3 totals 15 residues. The CDR3 loop is CASSLSSGQAQKLFF. CDR3 coding DNA: TGCGCCAGCAGCCTATCCTCCGGACAGGCCCAAAAACTGTTTTTT.

This clone qualifies as large. The chain is built from TRBV6-8 and TRBJ1-6, with D unclear. The CDR3 is 12 amino acids. The germline gives CDR1 MNHGY, CDR2 SAAAGT. V dropped 8 bases and J dropped 7 bases, with 9 bases sitting between them. CDR3 nucleotides: TGTGCCAGCGAAATGACAAATTCACCCCTCCACTTT. It translates to CASEMTNSPLHF.

The V and J genes are TRBV6-8 and TRBJ1-1; D call uncertain. With 3 bases removed from V and 4 bases from J, the gap between germline ends came to 12 bases. Germline assignment: CDR1 MNHGY and CDR2 SAAAGT. This CDR3 comprises 14 residues. In nucleotides, the CDR3 is TGTGCCAGCAGTTATACGCCAAGGGTCACTGAAGCTTTCTTT. Protein sequence: CASSYTPRVTEAFF.

V gene TRBV28 combines with J gene TRBJ2-7; 9 positions agree with TRBD2. The CDR3 length is 13 residues. Germline trimming cut 7 bases from V and 3 bases from J; bases unmatched to any gene: 4. Germline V gene lookup returns CDR1 MDHEN and CDR2 SYDVKM. CDR3 DNA sequence: TGTGCCAGCAAGGAACTAGCGGGCTACGAGCAGTACTTC. Encoded protein: CASKELAGYEQYF.

The chain has TRBV18 and TRBJ2-5, with no clear D. The CDR3 runs to 15 residues. Trimming stripped 3 bases from V and 5 bases from J, with 16 bases between. Germline loops: CDR1 KGHSH, CDR2 LQKENI. CDR3 nucleotide sequence: TGTGCCAGCTCACCCCCCTATGGCCTGAGGGAGACCCAGTACTTC. Translated, it gives CASSPPYGLRETQYF.

V is TRBV9 and J is TRBJ2-5, with D possibly being TRBD1 or TRBD2 (5 bases each). This CDR3 has 16 amino acids. Germline V gene lookup returns CDR1 SGDLS and CDR2 YYNGEE. Trimming took off 0 bases at V and 4 bases at J, with 16 bases between the two ends. The CDR3 protein is CASSVGPGGGGETQYF. As DNA, the CDR3 is TGTGCCAGCAGCGTAGGTCCGGGCGGTGGGGGAGAGACCCAGTACTTC.